This T cell receptor beta chain emerged from a study of CD8 T cells in ankylosing spondylitis. Points from the study as a whole: A TCR beta motif of 8 or 9 highly homologous variants appeared characteristic of ankylosing spondylitis blood.

Germline CDR1 SGDLS, CDR2 YYNGEE. Losses at the gene ends were 4 bases for V and 3 bases for J; bases not matched to a gene: 5. This CDR3 contains 16 residues. TCRdb analysed the 5' RACE reads with MiXCR anew, one entry per CDR3 protein. This sample yields about 42,000 distinct CDR3 sequences, of which about 4% are seen a single time; about 4% belongs to the top ten. In this sample, this clonotype turned up many times. The target antigen is unknown. The sequence came from a female donor with ankylosing spondylitis or in good health (not recorded which). The genes are TRBV9 and TRBJ2-6, with TRBD1 matching over 9 bases. Sequencing used blood, either unsorted or a sorted T cell fraction (not recorded which). CDR3 protein: CASSTTGGGGANVLTF. In nucleotides, the CDR3 is TGTGCCAGCAGCACCACAGGGGGCGGTGGGGCCAACGTCCTGACTTTC.